The 12 T cell receptor beta chains given below trace back to one sample, sequenced in a study of cytomegalovirus exposure and HLA in healthy donors. Primers for the PCR totalled 60 Vbeta and 13 Jbeta. TCRdb keeps only in-frame clones here, not all; method: immunoSEQ multiplex PCR. The table has 180,000 or so clones, less than 90% seen once. The specimen was PBMCs. The receptors were gathered from a woman aged 25 to 39 in good health and CMV-seronegative.

The rearrangement uses TRBV7-2 and TRBJ2-5; 10 bases map to TRBD1. The CDR3 loop spans 13 amino acids. CDR1 is SGHTA and CDR2 is FQGNSA in the germline V gene. V was clipped by 4 bases and J by 5 bases; unmatched bases: 1. CDR3 sequence (DNA): TGTGCCAGCAGCTGGGGACAGGGGGAGACCCAGTACTTC. Protein: CASSWGQGETQYF.

J is TRBJ2-4 and V is TRBV2, with D uncertain. V lost 3 bases and J lost 6, with 12 bases in between. Germline V gene data show CDR1 as SNHLY and CDR2 as FYNNEI. This CDR3 is built from 14 residues. The DNA of the CDR3 is TGTGCCAGCAGTGAGGGCTACCCTCCAAACATTCAGTACTTC. It yields the protein CASSEGYPPNIQYF.

The V and J genes are TRBV7-9 and TRBJ2-1, with unresolved D. This CDR3 contains 14 residues. Germline CDR1 SEHNR, CDR2 FQNEAQ (reference sequence). The V end lost 5 bases, the J end lost 0 bases, and 8 bases lay between the germline ends. CDR3 nucleotide sequence: TGTGCCAGCAGCGTTGCGAACTCCTACAATGAGCAGTTCTTC. This gives the protein CASSVANSYNEQFF.

The genes are TRBV25-1 and TRBJ2-2, with D possibly matching TRBD2 (5 bases). V lost 6 bases, J lost 5 bases, and 16 bases lay in between. Germline assignment: CDR1 MGHDK and CDR2 SYGVNS. This CDR3 has 15 amino acids. The CDR3 DNA reads as TGTGCCAGCAGCAAAGGTCCGGGGTTAACCGGGGAGCTGTTTTTT. This gives the protein CASSKGPGLTGELFF. The whole variable domain, filled in from reference TRBV25-1 and TRBJ2-2, reads EADIYQTPRYLVIGTGKKITLECSQTMGHDKMYWYQQDPGMELHLIHYSYGVNSTEKGDLSSESTVSRIRTEHFPLTLESARPSHTSQYLCASSKGPGLTGELFFGEGSRLTVL.

V and J are TRBV6-5 and TRBJ2-7; the D gene is possibly TRBD2 (6 bases). Trimming left V 8 bases short and J 13 bases short, with 21 bases between. This CDR3 spans 12 amino acids. CDR1 is MNHEY and CDR2 is SVGAGI in the germline V gene. CDR3 residues: CASGLRGGVVYF. CDR3 coding DNA: TGTGCCAGCGGTTTACGGGGCGGGGTGGTTTACTTC.

The rearrangement joins TRBV2 to TRBJ1-2; D is ambiguous. Trimming took off 1 base at V and 2 bases at J, with 11 bases between the two ends. The CDR3 length is 15 residues. The germline V gene encodes CDR1 SNHLY and CDR2 FYNNEI. This CDR3 is CASSEERTGNYGYTF. DNA for the CDR3: TGTGCCAGCAGTGAAGAGAGGACGGGAAACTATGGCTACACCTTC.

The chain joins TRBV7-9 to TRBJ1-2; TRBD1 matches at 7 bases. The V and J ends lost 5 bases and 5 bases, in that order; junction bases with no gene match: 8. The germline V gene has CDR1 SEHNR and CDR2 FQNEAQ (reference sequence). This CDR3 has 14 residues. CDR3 in amino acids: CASSSRDSSYGYTF. CDR3 sequence (DNA): TGTGCCAGCAGCAGCCGGGACAGTTCTTATGGCTACACCTTC. Using reference TRBV7-9 and TRBJ1-2 for the parts outside the CDR3, the full variable domain is DTGVSQNPRHKITKRGQNVTFRCDPISEHNRLYWYRQTLGQGPEFLTYFQNEAQLEKSRLLSDRFSAERPKGSFSTLEIQRTEQGDSAMYLCASSSRDSSYGYTFGSGTRLTVV.

The chain combines TRBV7-9 with TRBJ2-7; D remains unclear. CDR1 SEHNR and CDR2 FQNEAQ come from the germline V gene (reference sequence). CDR3 length: 14 residues. V was pared by 7 bases and J by 0 bases, with 13 bases between. This CDR3 is CASTPQASSYEQYF. CDR3 sequence (DNA): TGTGCCAGCACCCCCCAAGCTAGCTCCTACGAGCAGTACTTC.

This chain connects TRBV28 to TRBJ1-2; tentative D call: TRBD1 (5 bases). Trimming removed 1 base at V and 0 bases at J, with 24 bases between. Looked up from germline, CDR1 is MDHEN and CDR2 is SYDVKM. The CDR3 is made up of 20 amino acids. The CDR3, as DNA: TGTGCCAGCAGTTTATTGGCCCCCCCCAGGGCAGGGAGGTCTAACTATGGCTACACCTTC. It translates to CASSLLAPPRAGRSNYGYTF.

The rearrangement joins TRBV27 to TRBJ2-1; maybe TRBD1 (6 bases). From germline, CDR1 is MNHEY and CDR2 SMNVEV (reference sequence). The CDR3 covers 16 residues. V lost 5 bases, J lost 2 bases, and 16 bases lay in between. Here the CDR3 DNA reads TGTGCCAGCAGTCCGCTAAACAGGGTAACCTACAATGAGCAGTTCTTC. This encodes CASSPLNRVTYNEQFF.

The chain couples TRBV5-1 to TRBJ2-1, with D perhaps TRBD2 (6 bases). Germline V gene lookup returns CDR1 SGHRS and CDR2 YFSETQ. The ends were cut back, 4 bases at V and 4 bases at J, with 18 bases in the middle. This CDR3 region has 16 residues. The CDR3 sequence: CASSTAGSGPYNEQFF. CDR3 coding DNA: TGCGCCAGCAGCACTGCCGGCAGCGGGCCTTACAATGAGCAGTTCTTC.

The chain combines TRBV28 with TRBJ2-2, with a possible D match to TRBD2 (6 bases). This CDR3 contains 15 residues. Trimming cost V 5 bases and J 7 bases, with 17 bases left between them. Germline CDR1 is MDHEN and CDR2 is SYDVKM. This CDR3 reads CASSKAGRGFGELFF. DNA for the CDR3: TGTGCCAGCAGTAAGGCGGGACGAGGTTTCGGGGAGCTGTTTTTT.